These 9 T cell receptor beta chains came from one sample sequenced in a study of cytomegalovirus exposure and HLA in healthy donors. The PCR had 60 Vbeta and 13 Jbeta primers. TCRdb's copy holds only in-frame clones and misses some; the assay was immunoSEQ multiplex PCR. This sample has 100,000 or so clones, with approximately 85% found just once. The specimen sequenced was PBMCs. These receptors were obtained from a man aged 25-40 years in good health and CMV-seronegative.

This clone was picked up a small number of times. The chain employs TRBV6-5 and TRBJ1-1; D remains ambiguous. Germline V gene lookup returns CDR1 MNHEY and CDR2 SVGAGI. V lost 3 bases and J 3 bases, leaving 11 bases between the germline ends. The length of the CDR3 is 14 residues. In nucleotides, the CDR3 is TGTGCCAGCAGTTATTCCGCAGTTTACACTGAAGCTTTCTTT. The encoded protein is CASSYSAVYTEAFF.

This chain joins TRBV28 and TRBJ2-7; tentative D call: TRBD1 (6 bases). The CDR3 is 15 residues long. Germline CDR1 MDHEN, CDR2 SYDVKM. Trimming shortened V by 5 bases and J by 0 bases, and 14 bases separated the two germline ends. CDR3 coding DNA: TGTGCCAGCAGTCCCAGGGGTCCCCTCTCCTACGAGCAGTACTTC. It is translated as CASSPRGPLSYEQYF.

The chain employs TRBV19 and TRBJ2-7, with a tentative D call TRBD1 (6 bases). The V end lost 0 bases, the J end lost 2 bases, and 8 bases lay between the germline ends. Germline CDR1 LNHDA, CDR2 SQIVND (reference sequence). The CDR3 consists of 14 residues. In DNA, the CDR3 is TGTGCCAGTAGTATAGACAGGGGAACCTACGAGCAGTACTTC. Protein sequence: CASSIDRGTYEQYF.

The rearrangement uses TRBV7-3 and TRBJ1-1; possible D gene TRBD1, 5 bases. Germline V CDR1 and CDR2: SGHTA, FQGTGA. The CDR3 covers 13 residues. Trimming pared 3 bases from V and 7 bases from J, leaving 12 bases between. CDR3 sequence (DNA): TGTGCCAGCAGCTTCTCTCGGGGGAGTGAAGCTTTCTTT. Amino acid sequence: CASSFSRGSEAFF.

This clone appeared a few times. The chain joins TRBV10-3 to TRBJ2-5; D not certain. The CDR3 covers 15 residues. The V end lost 2 bases, the J end lost 2 bases, and 12 bases lay between the germline ends. The germline gives CDR1 ENHRY, CDR2 SYGVKD. The CDR3 sequence: CAISETDLIQETQYF. As DNA, the CDR3 is TGTGCCATCAGTGAGACAGACCTGATACAAGAGACCCAGTACTTC.

This sequence joins TRBV5-4 and TRBJ2-7; TRBD2 might be the D (6 bases). This CDR3 has 14 amino acids. CDR1 is SGHNT, CDR2 YYREEE, per germline (reference sequence). V was clipped by 4 bases and J by 1 base, with 12 bases between them. The CDR3 region is CASSLGTPSYEQYF. The DNA of the CDR3 is TGTGCCAGCAGCCTGGGGACTCCTTCCTACGAGCAGTACTTC.

V and J are TRBV5-1 and TRBJ2-7; 9 positions agree with TRBD1. The length of the CDR3 is 17 residues. Germline loops: CDR1 SGHRS, CDR2 YFSETQ. V lost 0 bases and J lost 0; bases outside the gene matches: 7. CDR3 amino acids: CASSLGMGQGSSYEQYF. In DNA form, the CDR3 reads TGCGCCAGCAGCTTGGGTATGGGACAGGGAAGCTCCTACGAGCAGTACTTC.

The genes are TRBV15 and TRBJ2-3, with a possible D match to TRBD1 (5 bases). Trimming took 4 bases from V and 0 from J, leaving 20 bases between them. This CDR3 has 18 amino acids. Germline V gives CDR1 LNHNV, CDR2 YYDKDF (reference sequence). The CDR3 spells CATSTDRPKVTSTDTQYF. CDR3 DNA: TGTGCCACCAGCACCGACAGACCGAAAGTTACTAGCACAGATACGCAGTATTTT.

This clone occurred a few times. The CDR3 region has the DNA TGCGCCAGCAGCTTGGCCCGAGTTATGAACACTGAAGCTTTCTTT. It encodes CASSLARVMNTEAFF. The V and J genes are TRBV5-1 and TRBJ1-1; D uncertain. Germline CDR1 SGHRS, CDR2 YFSETQ. The CDR3 contains 15 residues. The V end was cut by 0 bases, the J end by 0 bases, with 9 bases between.